A single sample is the source of the 3 T cell receptor beta chains below, sequenced in a study of shared clonotypes between healthy human individuals. TCRdb's table, derived via immunoSEQ multiplex PCR, lists solely in-frame clones and lacks some. Of about 600,000 clones listed, roughly 97% are singletons. The sequencing sample was made of naive CD4+ T cells sorted from blood. Subset specified: CD45RA+ positively selected. These receptors were collected from a woman younger than 45 in good health.

The chain is built from TRBV27 and TRBJ1-5; tentatively, D is TRBD1 (5 bases). V was shortened by 3 bases and J by 7 bases, with 19 bases between the two germline ends. Germline V gives CDR1 MNHEY, CDR2 SMNVEV (reference sequence). The CDR3 has 16 residues. The CDR3 bases are TGTGCCAGCAGTTTTGGGGGTGCGGGGCTCTTGCAGCCCCAGCATTTT. Translated, it gives CASSFGGAGLLQPQHF.

The CDR3 loop reads CASSPGTGFYNSPLHF. CDR3 nucleotides: TGTGCCAGCAGTCCCGGGACAGGATTCTATAATTCACCCCTCCACTTT. The gene calls are TRBV28 and TRBJ1-6; 8 bases are shared with TRBD1. Germline V gene data show CDR1 as MDHEN and CDR2 as SYDVKM. J was trimmed by 3 bases and V by 5 bases; bases with no gene match: 6. The CDR3 extends over 16 amino acids.

V usage is TRBV28 and J usage is TRBJ2-5; 9 bases are shared with TRBD2. TRBJ2-7 matches the DNA end more closely, so the J call is doubtful. Looked up from germline, CDR1 is MDHEN and CDR2 is SYDVKM. This CDR3 comprises 15 residues. CDR3 sequence: CASSFSTSGHYEQYF. The CDR3 DNA sequence: TGTGCCAGCAGTTTCAGTACTAGCGGGCACTACGAGCAGTACTTC.